The sequence of this T cell receptor (beta chain) was determined in a study of CD8+ T cells in alopecia areata. The study, taken as a whole, reports: Higher clonality was seen in lesional scalp than in normal scalp, especially in alopecia totalis/universalis. Scalp repertoires also include resident alphabeta T cells from normal skin. Unlike in mice, where it was clearer, TCR sharing across patients was less clear, possibly HLA-related. Clonality in the scalp and expanded CD8+ clones ranked among the top 100 were significantly decreased by tofacitinib.

Germline V gene data show CDR1 as SQVTM and CDR2 as ANQGSEA. V lost 4 bases and J lost 6; bases outside the gene matches: 8. This CDR3 has 13 amino acids. Notes on this clone: What it recognizes is unknown.

Treatment indicated: oral pan-JAK inhibitor, 5-10 mg twice daily. Extracted RNA was reverse transcribed into cDNA, the sequencing template. Measured with immunoSEQ multiplex PCR; TCRdb has only the in-frame clones, and not every one. Of about 210,000 clones listed, roughly two fifths are singletons. V gene TRBV29-1 combines with J gene TRBJ2-7; the match to TRBD1 covers 8 bases. The source is a human donor with alopecia areata. The source material was CD4+ T cells sorted from blood, sampled at approximately week 31, from a patient treated with tofacitinib. CDR3 sequence (DNA): TGCAGCGTTGGACCTAGACAGGGGAGCGAGCAGTACTTC. This gives the protein CSVGPRQGSEQYF.